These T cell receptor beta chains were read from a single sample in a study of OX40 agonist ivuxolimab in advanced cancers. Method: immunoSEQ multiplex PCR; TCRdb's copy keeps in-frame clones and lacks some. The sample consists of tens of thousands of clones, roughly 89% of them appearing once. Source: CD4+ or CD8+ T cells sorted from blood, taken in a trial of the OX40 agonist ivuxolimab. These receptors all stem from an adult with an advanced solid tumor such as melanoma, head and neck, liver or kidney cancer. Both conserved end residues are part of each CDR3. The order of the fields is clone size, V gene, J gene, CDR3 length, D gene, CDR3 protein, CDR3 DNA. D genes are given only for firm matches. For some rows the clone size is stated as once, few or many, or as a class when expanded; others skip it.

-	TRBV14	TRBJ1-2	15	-	CASSQERQDYYGYTF	TGTGCCAGCAGCCAAGAAAGGCAGGACTACTATGGCTACACCTTC
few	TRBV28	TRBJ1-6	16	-	CASSFGQGLGGSPLHF	TGTGCCAGCAGTTTTGGGCAGGGGTTGGGAGGTTCACCCCTCCACTTT
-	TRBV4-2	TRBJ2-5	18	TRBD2	CASSQDTLAGVVRETQYF	TGTGCCAGCAGCCAAGACACCCTAGCGGGGGTTGTTAGGGAGACCCAGTACTTC
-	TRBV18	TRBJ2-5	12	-	CASSRSDRLSNF	TGTGCCAGCTCACGATCCGACCGCTTATCCAACTTC
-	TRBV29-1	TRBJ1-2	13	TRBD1	CSVRTGANYGYTF	TGCAGCGTCAGGACAGGGGCCAACTATGGCTACACCTTC
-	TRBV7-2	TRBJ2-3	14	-	CASSFLGPTDTQYF	TGTGCCAGCAGCTTCTTGGGTCCCACAGATACGCAGTATTTT
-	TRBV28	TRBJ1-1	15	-	CASTPWQAGSKRAFF	TGTGCCAGCACCCCCTGGCAGGCAGGGTCAAAAAGGGCTTTCTTT
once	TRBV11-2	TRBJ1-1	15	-	CASSLGQVMNTEAFF	TGTGCCAGCAGCTTAGGACAGGTCATGAACACTGAAGCTTTCTTT
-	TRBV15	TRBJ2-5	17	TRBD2	CATSRDRGTSGRETQYF	TGTGCCACCAGCAGAGATCGGGGGACTAGCGGGAGAGAGACCCAGTACTTC
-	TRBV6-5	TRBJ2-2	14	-	CASSGRVNTGELFF	TGTGCCAGCAGTGGAAGAGTTAACACCGGGGAGCTGTTTTTT
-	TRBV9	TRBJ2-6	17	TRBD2	CASSVNPGRAGANVLTF	TGTGCCAGCAGCGTTAATCCCGGGAGGGCTGGGGCCAACGTCCTGACTTTC
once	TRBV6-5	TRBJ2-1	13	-	CASSSGLENEQFF	TGTGCCAGCAGTTCGGGGCTCGAAAATGAGCAGTTCTTC
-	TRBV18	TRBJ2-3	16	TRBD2	CASSPPGLAAPDTQYF	TGTGCCAGCTCACCACCGGGACTAGCGGCCCCTGATACGCAGTATTTT
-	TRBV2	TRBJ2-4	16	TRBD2	CASSVETSGSWNIQYF	TGTGCCAGCAGTGTGGAGACTAGCGGGAGTTGGAACATTCAGTACTTC
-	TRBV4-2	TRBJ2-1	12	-	CATANSRLDRFF	TGTGCCACCGCGAACTCGAGACTTGATCGGTTCTTC
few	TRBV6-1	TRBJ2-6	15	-	CASSPPGTGANVLTF	TGTGCCAGCAGTCCCCCGGGGACTGGGGCCAACGTCCTGACTTTC
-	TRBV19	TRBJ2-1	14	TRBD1	CASSTGTGGNEQFF	TGTGCCAGTAGTACAGGGACAGGGGGCAATGAGCAGTTCTTC
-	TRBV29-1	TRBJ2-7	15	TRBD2	CSVEGLAGGKNEQYF	TGCAGCGTTGAGGGACTAGCGGGAGGTAAGAACGAGCAGTACTTC
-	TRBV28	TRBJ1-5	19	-	CASSPIGFRTEYSNQPQHF	TGTGCCAGCAGCCCTATAGGGTTTAGGACGGAGTATAGCAATCAGCCCCAGCATTTT
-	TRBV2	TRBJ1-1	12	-	CASSDPGFEAFF	TGTGCCAGCAGTGATCCGGGGTTTGAAGCTTTCTTT
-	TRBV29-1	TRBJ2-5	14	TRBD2	CSVVFWGGQETQYF	TGCAGCGTTGTTTTTTGGGGGGGTCAAGAGACCCAGTACTTC
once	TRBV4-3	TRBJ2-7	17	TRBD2	CASSSFDTQRENYEQYF	TGCGCCAGCAGCTCTTTCGATACCCAGCGGGAGAACTACGAGCAGTACTTC
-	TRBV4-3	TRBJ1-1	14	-	CASSQEGRETEAFF	TGCGCCAGCAGCCAAGAAGGCAGGGAGACTGAAGCTTTCTTT
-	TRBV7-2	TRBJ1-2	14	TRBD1	CASSQQQGAIGYTF	TGTGCCAGCAGCCAACAACAGGGGGCGATAGGCTACACCTTC
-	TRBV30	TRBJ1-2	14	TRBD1	CAWGLGQANYGYTF	TGTGCCTGGGGCCTGGGACAGGCGAACTATGGCTACACCTTC
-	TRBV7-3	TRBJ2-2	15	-	CASSLIGFETGELFF	TGTGCCAGCAGCTTAATTGGCTTCGAAACCGGGGAGCTGTTTTTT
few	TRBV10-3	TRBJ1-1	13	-	CAISGGRNTEAFF	TGTGCCATCAGTGGGGGAAGAAACACTGAAGCTTTCTTT
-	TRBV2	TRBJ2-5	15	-	CASSGPMAGAQTQYF	TGTGCCAGCAGTGGACCCATGGCGGGGGCACAGACCCAGTACTTC
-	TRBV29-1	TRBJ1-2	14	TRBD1	CSALSRTGLGGYTF	TGCAGCGCCCTTAGCAGGACAGGGCTTGGTGGCTACACCTTC
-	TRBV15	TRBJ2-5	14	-	CATSRVTEQETQYF	TGTGCCACCAGCAGAGTGACGGAGCAAGAGACCCAGTACTTC
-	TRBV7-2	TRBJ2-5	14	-	CASSLMTRSETQYF	TGTGCCAGCAGCTTAATGACTAGATCGGAGACCCAGTACTTC
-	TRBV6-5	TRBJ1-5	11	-	CASGRGQPQHF	TGTGCCAGCGGGAGGGGGCAGCCCCAGCATTTT
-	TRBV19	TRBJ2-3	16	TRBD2	CASSAQGTSGTDTQYF	TGTGCCAGTAGTGCCCAGGGGACTAGCGGCACAGATACGCAGTATTTT
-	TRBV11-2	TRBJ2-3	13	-	CASSLGASWSQYF	TGTGCCAGCAGCTTAGGGGCTAGCTGGTCGCAGTATTTT
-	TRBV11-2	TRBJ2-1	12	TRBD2	CASSLDLAGWFF	TGTGCCAGCAGCTTGGACCTAGCGGGATGGTTCTTC
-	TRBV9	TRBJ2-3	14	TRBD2	CASSPAGRGDTQYF	TGTGCCAGCAGCCCAGCGGGGCGGGGAGATACGCAGTATTTT
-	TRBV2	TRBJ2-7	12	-	CASSVESYEQYF	TGTGCCAGCAGTGTAGAGTCCTACGAGCAGTACTTC
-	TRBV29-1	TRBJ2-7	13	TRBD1	CSANRDSPYEQYF	TGCAGCGCAAACCGGGACAGTCCCTACGAGCAGTACTTC
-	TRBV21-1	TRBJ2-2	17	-	CASSKRERLAGLGELFF	TGTGCCAGCAGCAAAAGAGAACGGCTAGCGGGACTCGGGGAGCTGTTTTTT
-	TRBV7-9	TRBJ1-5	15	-	CASSLAGSYNQPQHF	TGTGCCAGCAGCTTAGCGGGCAGCTACAATCAGCCCCAGCATTTT
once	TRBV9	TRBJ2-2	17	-	CASSVVGGTVNTGELFF	TGTGCCAGCAGCGTAGTGGGCGGGACAGTTAACACCGGGGAGCTGTTTTTT
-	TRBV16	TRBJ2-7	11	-	CASSQSREQYF	TGTGCCAGCAGCCAATCCAGGGAGCAGTACTTC
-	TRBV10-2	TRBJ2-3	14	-	CASLLGTYTDTQYF	TGCGCCAGCCTCTTAGGGACCTACACAGATACGCAGTATTTT
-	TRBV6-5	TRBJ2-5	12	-	CASSYSKETQYF	TGTGCCAGCAGTTACTCGAAAGAGACCCAGTACTTC
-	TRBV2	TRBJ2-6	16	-	CASTPRTLSGANVLTF	TGTGCCAGCACCCCCCGGACCCTCTCTGGGGCCAACGTCCTGACTTTC
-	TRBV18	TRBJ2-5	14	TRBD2	CASSPRGVQETQYF	TGTGCCAGCTCACCCCGGGGGGTACAAGAGACCCAGTACTTC
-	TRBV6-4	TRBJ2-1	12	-	CASSGMAGQQFF	TGTGCCAGCAGTGGAATGGCGGGACAGCAGTTCTTC